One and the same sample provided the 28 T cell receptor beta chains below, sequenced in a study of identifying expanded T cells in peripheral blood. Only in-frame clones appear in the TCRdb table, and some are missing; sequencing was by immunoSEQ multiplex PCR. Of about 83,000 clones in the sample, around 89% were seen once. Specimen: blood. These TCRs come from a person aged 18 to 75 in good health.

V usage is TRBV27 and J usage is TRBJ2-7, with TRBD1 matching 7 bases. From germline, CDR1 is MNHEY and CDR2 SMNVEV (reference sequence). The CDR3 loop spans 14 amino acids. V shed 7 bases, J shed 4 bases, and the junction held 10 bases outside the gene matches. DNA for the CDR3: TGTGCCAGCAAGATCCGGGACAGCGCGTACGAGCAGTACTTC. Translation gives CASKIRDSAYEQYF.

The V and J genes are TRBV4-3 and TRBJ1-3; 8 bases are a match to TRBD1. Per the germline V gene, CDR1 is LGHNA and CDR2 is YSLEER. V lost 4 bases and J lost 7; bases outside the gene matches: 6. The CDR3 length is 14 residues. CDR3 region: CASSLTGEANTIYF. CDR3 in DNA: TGCGCCAGCAGCCTGACAGGGGAGGCGAACACCATATATTTT.

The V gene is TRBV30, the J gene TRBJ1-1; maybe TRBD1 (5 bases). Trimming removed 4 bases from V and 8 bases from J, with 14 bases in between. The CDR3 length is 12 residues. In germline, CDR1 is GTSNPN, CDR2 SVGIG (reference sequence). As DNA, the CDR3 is TGTGCCTGGATAAAACGAGACAGCGAAGCTTTCTTT. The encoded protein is CAWIKRDSEAFF.

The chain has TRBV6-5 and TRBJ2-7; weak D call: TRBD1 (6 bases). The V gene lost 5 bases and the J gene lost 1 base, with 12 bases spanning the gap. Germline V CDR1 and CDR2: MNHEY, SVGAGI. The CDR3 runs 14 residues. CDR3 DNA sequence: TGTGCCAGCAGTGAGGCAGGGGAGTCCTACGAGCAGTACTTC. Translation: CASSEAGESYEQYF.

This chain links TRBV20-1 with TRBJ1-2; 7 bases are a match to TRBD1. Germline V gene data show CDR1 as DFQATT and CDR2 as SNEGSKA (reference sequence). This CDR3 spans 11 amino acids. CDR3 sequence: CSTGVNYGYTF. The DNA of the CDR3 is TGCAGCACAGGGGTTAACTATGGCTACACCTTC.

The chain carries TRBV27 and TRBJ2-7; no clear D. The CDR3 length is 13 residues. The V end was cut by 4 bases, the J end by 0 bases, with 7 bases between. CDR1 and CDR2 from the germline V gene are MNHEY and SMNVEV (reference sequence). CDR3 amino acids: CASSSRSSYEQYF. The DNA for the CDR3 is TGTGCCAGCAGTTCCCGAAGCTCCTACGAGCAGTACTTC.

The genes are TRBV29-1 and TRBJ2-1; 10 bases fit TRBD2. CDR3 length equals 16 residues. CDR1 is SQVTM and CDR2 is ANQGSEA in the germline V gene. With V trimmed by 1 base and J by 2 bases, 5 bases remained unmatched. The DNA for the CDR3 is TGCAGCGTTGAAGGGGGGCTAGCGGGAGCCTACAATGAGCAGTTCTTC. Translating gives CSVEGGLAGAYNEQFF.

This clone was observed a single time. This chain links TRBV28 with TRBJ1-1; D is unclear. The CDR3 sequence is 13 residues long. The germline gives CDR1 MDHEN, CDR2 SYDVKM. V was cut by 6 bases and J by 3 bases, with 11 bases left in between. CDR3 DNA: TGTGCCAGCAGATTCACCAGAGACACTGAAGCTTTCTTT. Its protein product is CASRFTRDTEAFF.

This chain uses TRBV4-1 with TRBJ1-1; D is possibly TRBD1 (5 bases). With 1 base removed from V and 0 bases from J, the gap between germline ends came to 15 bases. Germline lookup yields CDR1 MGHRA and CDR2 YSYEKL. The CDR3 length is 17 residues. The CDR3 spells CASSQVGGYSLNTEAFF. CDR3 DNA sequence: TGCGCCAGCAGCCAAGTTGGGGGGTATAGCTTGAACACTGAAGCTTTCTTT.

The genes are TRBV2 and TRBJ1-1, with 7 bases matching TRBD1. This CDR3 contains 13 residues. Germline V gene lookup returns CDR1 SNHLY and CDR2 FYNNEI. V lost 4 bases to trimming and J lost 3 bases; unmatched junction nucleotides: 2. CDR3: CASSGDSYTEAFF. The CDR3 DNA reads TGTGCCAGCAGTGGGGACAGTTACACTGAAGCTTTCTTT.

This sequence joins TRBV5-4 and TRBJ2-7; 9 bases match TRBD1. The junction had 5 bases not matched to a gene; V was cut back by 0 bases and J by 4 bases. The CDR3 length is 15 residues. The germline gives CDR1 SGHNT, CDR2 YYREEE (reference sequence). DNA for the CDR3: TGTGCCAGCAGCTTGGGGGCAGACAGGGGGTACGAGCAGTACTTC. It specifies CASSLGADRGYEQYF.

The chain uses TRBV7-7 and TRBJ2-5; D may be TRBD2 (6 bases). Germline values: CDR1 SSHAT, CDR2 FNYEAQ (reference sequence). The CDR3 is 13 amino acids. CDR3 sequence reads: CASSRDSQETQYF. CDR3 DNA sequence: TGTGCTAGCTCCCGGGACTCTCAAGAGACCCAGTACTTC.

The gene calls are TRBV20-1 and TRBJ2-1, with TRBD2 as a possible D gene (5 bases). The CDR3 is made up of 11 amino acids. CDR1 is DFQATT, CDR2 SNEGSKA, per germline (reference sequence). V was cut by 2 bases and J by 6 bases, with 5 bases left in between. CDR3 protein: CSARLANEQFF. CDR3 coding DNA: TGCAGTGCTAGACTAGCCAATGAGCAGTTCTTC.

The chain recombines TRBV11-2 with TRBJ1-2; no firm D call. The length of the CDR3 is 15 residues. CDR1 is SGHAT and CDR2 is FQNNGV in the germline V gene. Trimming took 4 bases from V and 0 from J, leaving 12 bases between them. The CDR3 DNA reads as TGTGCCAGCAGCTCAGACATTACGGCTAACTATGGCTACACCTTC. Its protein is CASSSDITANYGYTF.

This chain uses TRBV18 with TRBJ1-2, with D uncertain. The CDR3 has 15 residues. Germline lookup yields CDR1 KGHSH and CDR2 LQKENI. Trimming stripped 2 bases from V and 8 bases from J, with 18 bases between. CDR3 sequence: CASSPSDGSAGGYTF. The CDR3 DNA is TGTGCCAGCTCACCATCCGACGGATCGGCTGGGGGCTACACCTTC.

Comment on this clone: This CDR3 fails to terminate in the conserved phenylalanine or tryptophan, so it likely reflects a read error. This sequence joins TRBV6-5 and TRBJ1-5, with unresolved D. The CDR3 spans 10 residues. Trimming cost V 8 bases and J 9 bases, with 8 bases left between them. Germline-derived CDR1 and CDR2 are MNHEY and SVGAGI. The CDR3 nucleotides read TGTGCCAGCGACTTAATGCCCCAGCATTCT. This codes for CASDLMPQHS.

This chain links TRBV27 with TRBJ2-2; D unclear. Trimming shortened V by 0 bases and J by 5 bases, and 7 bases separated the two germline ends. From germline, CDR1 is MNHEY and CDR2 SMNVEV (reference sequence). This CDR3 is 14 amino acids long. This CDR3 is CASSLSPETGELFF. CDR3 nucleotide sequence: TGTGCCAGCAGTTTATCGCCCGAAACCGGGGAGCTGTTTTTT.

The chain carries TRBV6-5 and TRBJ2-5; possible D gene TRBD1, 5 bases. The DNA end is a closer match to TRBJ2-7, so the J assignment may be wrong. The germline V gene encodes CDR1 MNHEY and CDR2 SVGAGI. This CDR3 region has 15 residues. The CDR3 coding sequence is TGTGCCAGCAGACCGACAGTACTCAGCTCCTACGAGCAGTACTTC. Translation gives CASRPTVLSSYEQYF.

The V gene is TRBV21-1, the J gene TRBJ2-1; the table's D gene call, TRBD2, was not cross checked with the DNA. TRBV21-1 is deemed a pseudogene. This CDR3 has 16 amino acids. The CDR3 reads CASSSSSTSPDNEQFF. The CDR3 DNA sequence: TGTGCCAGCAGCTCCTCCTCGACTAGCCCCGACAATGAGCAGTTCTTC.

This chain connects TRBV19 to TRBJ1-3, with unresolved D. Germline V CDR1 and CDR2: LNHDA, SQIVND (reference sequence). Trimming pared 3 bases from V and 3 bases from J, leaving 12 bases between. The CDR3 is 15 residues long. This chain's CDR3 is CASSIVEGFGNTIYF. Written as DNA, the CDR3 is TGTGCCAGTAGTATTGTCGAGGGATTTGGAAACACCATATATTTT.

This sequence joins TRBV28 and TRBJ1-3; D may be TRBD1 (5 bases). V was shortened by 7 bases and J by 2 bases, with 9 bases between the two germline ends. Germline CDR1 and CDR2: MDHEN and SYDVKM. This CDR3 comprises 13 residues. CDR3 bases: TGTGCCAGCATCTCGGGGGCTGGAAACACCATATATTTT. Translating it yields CASISGAGNTIYF.

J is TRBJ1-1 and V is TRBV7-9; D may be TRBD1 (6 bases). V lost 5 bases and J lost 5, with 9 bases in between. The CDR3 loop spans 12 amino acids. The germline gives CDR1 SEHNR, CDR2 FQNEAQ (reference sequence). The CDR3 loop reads CASSRGGTEAFF. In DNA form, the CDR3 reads TGTGCCAGCAGCAGAGGGGGTACTGAAGCTTTCTTT.

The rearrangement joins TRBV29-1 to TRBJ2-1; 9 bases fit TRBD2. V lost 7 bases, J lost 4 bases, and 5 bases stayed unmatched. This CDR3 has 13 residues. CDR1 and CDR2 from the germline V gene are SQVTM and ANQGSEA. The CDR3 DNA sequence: TGCAGCGGGTCTAGCGGGATGTACAATGAGCAGTTCTTC. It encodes CSGSSGMYNEQFF.

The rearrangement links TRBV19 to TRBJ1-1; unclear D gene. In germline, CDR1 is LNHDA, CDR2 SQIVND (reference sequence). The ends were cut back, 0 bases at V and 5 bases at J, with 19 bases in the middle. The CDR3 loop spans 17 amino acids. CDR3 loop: CASSIEKLGILRTEAFF. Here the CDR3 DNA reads TGTGCCAGTAGTATAGAAAAGTTGGGTATTCTAAGGACTGAAGCTTTCTTT.

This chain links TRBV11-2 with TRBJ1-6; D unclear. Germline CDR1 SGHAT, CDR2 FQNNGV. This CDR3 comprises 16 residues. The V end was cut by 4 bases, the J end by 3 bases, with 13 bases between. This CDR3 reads CASSSRTKIYNSPLHF. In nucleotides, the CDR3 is TGTGCCAGCAGCTCTAGGACCAAGATCTATAATTCACCCCTCCACTTT. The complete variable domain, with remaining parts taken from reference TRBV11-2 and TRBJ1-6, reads EAGVAQSPRYKIIEKRQSVAFWCNPISGHATLYWYQQILGQGPKLLIQFQNNGVVDDSQLPKDRFSAERLKGVDSTLKIQPAKLEDSAVYLCASSSRTKIYNSPLHFGNGTRLTVT.

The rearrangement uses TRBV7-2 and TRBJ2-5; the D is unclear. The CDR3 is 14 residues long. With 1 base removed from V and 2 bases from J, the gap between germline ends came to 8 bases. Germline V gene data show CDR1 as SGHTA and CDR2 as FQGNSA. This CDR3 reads CASSLGGKQETQYF. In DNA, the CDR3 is TGTGCCAGCAGCTTAGGCGGCAAGCAAGAGACCCAGTACTTC.

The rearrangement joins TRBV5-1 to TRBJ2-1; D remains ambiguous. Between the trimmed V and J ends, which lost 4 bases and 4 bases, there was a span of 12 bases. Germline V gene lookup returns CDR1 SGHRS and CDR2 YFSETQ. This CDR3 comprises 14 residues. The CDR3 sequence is CASSPPQGYNEQFF. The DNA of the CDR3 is TGCGCCAGCAGCCCGCCCCAAGGTTACAATGAGCAGTTCTTC.

Here the CDR3 DNA reads TGCGCCAGCAGCTCTCCCCCGGGACAGGACTTCTCCTACGAGCAGTACTTC. Translating it yields CASSSPPGQDFSYEQYF. This chain links TRBV5-1 with TRBJ2-7; 8 bases fit TRBD1. The CDR3 is made up of 17 amino acids. Germline lookup yields CDR1 SGHRS and CDR2 YFSETQ. V lost 3 bases and J lost 0; bases outside the gene matches: 11.